This record covers a single TCR beta chain. Its antigen is not identified. An approximately 120-subject validation cohort, separate from the approximately 720-subject first cohort, supplied the donors. With 4 bases removed from V and 3 bases from J, the gap between germline ends came to 10 bases. The CDR3 loop spans 13 amino acids. Germline values: CDR1 MGHRA, CDR2 YSYEKL. These data come from a study of cytomegalovirus exposure and HLA in healthy donors. General observations from the study: Among the CMV-associated chains, three were confirmed in vitro as specific for CMV antigens. One later analysis, an examination of the 100 to 150 validation repertoires, found that first-cohort TCR clusters tended to co-occur in them.

Sequencing used immunoSEQ multiplex PCR; TCRdb keeps in-frame clones, though not all of them. Among about 260,000 clones listed, about 92% were seen once. Sequencing used PBMCs. The receptor's source is a woman younger than 45 in good health and CMV-seronegative. V is TRBV4-1 and J is TRBJ2-7; D is unresolved. The CDR3 region is CASSPGPIYEQYF. The CDR3 DNA reads as TGCGCCAGCAGCCCGGGCCCTATCTACGAGCAGTACTTC.